This T cell receptor (beta chain) was observed in a study of shared clonotypes between healthy human individuals. There are 14 residues in the CDR3. The trim removed 5 bases at V and 5 bases at J, leaving 2 bases unmatched. Germline V CDR1 and CDR2: SGHTA, FQGNSA. As to this clone: Its antigen remains unknown.

All donors were Caucasian adults living in Nashville, Tennessee. CD4+ cells were split into CD45RA+ naive and CD45RA-negative memory subsets. Findings and caveats of the study: In the sorted subsets, rarefaction showed sequencing was incomplete despite large depth. Larger richness was generally estimated for naive than memory subsets.

The data were produced by immunoSEQ multiplex PCR, yet TCRdb's version contains in-frame clones alone and is incomplete. The repertoire consists of some 2,500,000 clones, with about nine tenths occurring once and the leading ten covering around 0.38%. The sequence was collected from a man between 18 and 35 years old in good health. Some clones in this sample may be carry-over from other donors' samples. Material: naive CD4+ T cells from PBMCs. Subset in this sample: CD45RA+ positively selected. The chain joins TRBV7-2 to TRBJ2-1; 11 bases fit TRBD2. CDR3 protein: CASSRTSGHNEQFF. CDR3 nucleotides: TGTGCCAGCAGCCGGACTAGCGGGCACAATGAGCAGTTCTTC.